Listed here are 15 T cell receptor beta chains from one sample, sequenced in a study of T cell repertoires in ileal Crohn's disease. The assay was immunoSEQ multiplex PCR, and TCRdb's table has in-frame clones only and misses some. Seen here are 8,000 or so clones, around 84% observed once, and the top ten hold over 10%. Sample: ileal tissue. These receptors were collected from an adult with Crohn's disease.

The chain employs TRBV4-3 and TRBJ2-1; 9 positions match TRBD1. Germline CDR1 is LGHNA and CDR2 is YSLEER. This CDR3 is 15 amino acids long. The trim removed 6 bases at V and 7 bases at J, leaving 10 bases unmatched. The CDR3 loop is CASRLRDRALNEQFF. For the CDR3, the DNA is TGCGCCAGCAGACTCCGGGACAGGGCCCTTAATGAGCAGTTCTTC.

The CDR3 region has the DNA TGCGCCAGCAGTGAGGTTTCGGGGGCGAACACCGGGGAGCTGTTTTTT. This sequence encodes CASSEVSGANTGELFF. The chain carries TRBV10-2 and TRBJ2-2, with D tentatively TRBD2 (6 bases). Trimming pared 2 bases from V and 0 bases from J, leaving 10 bases between. CDR3 size: 16 residues. The V gene's germline CDR1 is WSHSY and CDR2 SAAADI.

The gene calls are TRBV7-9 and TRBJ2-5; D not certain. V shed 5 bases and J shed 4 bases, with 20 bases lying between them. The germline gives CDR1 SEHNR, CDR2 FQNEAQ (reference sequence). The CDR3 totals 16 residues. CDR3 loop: CASSPLTGLNGETQYF. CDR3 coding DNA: TGTGCCAGCAGCCCCCTCACTGGCCTGAACGGAGAGACCCAGTACTTC.

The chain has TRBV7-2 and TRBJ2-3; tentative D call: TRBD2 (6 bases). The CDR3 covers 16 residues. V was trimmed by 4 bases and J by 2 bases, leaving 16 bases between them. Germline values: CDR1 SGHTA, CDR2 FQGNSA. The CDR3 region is CASSSGGGGSTDTQYF. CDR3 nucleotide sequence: TGTGCCAGCAGCTCCGGGGGAGGAGGGTCCACAGATACGCAGTATTTT.

CDR3 sequence reads: CASSEGTFATNEKLFF. The CDR3 DNA reads as TGTGCCAGCAGTGAAGGGACGTTTGCAACTAATGAAAAACTGTTTTTT. The gene calls are TRBV25-1 and TRBJ1-4, with a weak D call TRBD1 (5 bases). V dropped 2 bases and J dropped 0 bases, with 10 bases sitting between them. The CDR3 contains 16 residues. Germline CDR1 is MGHDK and CDR2 is SYGVNS. The variable domain in full, with the rest retrieved from reference TRBV25-1 and TRBJ1-4, is EADIYQTPRYLVIGTGKKITLECSQTMGHDKMYWYQQDPGMELHLIHYSYGVNSTEKGDLSSESTVSRIRTEHFPLTLESARPSHTSQYLCASSEGTFATNEKLFFGSGTQLSVL.

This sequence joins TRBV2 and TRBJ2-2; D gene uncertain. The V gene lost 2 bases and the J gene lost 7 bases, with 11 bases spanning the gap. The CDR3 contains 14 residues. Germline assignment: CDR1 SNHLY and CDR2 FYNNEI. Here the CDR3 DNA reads TGTGCCAGCAGTGAAATAGCCGGCATCGGGGAGCTGTTTTTT. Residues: CASSEIAGIGELFF.

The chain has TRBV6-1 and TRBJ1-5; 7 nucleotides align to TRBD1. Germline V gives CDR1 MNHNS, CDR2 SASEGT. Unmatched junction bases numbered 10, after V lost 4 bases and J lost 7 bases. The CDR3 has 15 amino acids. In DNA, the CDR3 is TGTGCCAGCAGTGGTAACAGGGGCCTCGGGCAGCCCCAGCATTTT. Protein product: CASSGNRGLGQPQHF.

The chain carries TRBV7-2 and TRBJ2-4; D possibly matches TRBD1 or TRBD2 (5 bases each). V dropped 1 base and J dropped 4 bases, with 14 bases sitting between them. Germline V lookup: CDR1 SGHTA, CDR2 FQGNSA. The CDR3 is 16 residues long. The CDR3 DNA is TGTGCCAGCAGCTTAGGAACCGGGACCGGAAAAAACATTCAGTACTTC. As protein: CASSLGTGTGKNIQYF.

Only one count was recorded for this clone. As DNA, the CDR3 is TGCGCCAGCAGCCAAGCTCTGTCGGCGGCCCGTACGCAGTATTTT. It encodes CASSQALSAARTQYF. The chain links TRBV4-1 to TRBJ2-3; no clear D gene. Germline CDR1 is MGHRA and CDR2 is YSYEKL. The length of the CDR3 is 15 residues. V was shortened by 1 base and J by 8 bases, with 16 bases between the two germline ends.

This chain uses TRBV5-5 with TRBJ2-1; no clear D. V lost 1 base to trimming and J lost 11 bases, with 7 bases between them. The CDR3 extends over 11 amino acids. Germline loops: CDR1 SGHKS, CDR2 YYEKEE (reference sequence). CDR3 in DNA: TGTGCCAGCAGCTTGCAGACCAAGCAGTTCTTC. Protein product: CASSLQTKQFF.

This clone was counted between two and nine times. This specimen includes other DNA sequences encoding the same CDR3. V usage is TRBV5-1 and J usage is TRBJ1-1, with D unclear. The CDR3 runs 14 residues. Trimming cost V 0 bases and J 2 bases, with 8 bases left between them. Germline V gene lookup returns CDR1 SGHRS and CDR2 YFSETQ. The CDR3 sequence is CASSLAGPNTEAFF. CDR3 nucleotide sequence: TGCGCCAGCAGCTTGGCCGGACCCAACACTGAAGCTTTCTTT.

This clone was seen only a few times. In DNA, the CDR3 is TGTGCCAGCAGTTACTCGGTCAGGGATGGAAAACTGTTTTTT. Its translation: CASSYSVRDGKLFF. The V call is TRBV6-5, the J call TRBJ1-4; a weak D match, TRBD1 (5 bases). Germline V CDR1 and CDR2: MNHEY, SVGAGI. The CDR3 spans 14 residues. The V end lost 0 bases, the J end lost 10 bases, and 12 bases lay between the germline ends.

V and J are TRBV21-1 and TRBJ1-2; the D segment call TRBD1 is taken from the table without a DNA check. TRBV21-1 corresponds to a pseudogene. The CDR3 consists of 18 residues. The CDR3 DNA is TGTGCCAGCAGCAAATCCGACAGGTCATGGCATTACCGCTATGGCTACACCTTC. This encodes CASSKSDRSWHYRYGYTF.

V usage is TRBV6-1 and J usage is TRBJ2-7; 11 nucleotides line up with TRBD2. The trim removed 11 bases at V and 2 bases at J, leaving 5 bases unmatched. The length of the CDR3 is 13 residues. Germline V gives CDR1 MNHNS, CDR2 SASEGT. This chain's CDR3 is CASATSGAYEQYF. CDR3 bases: TGTGCCTCAGCGACTAGCGGGGCCTACGAGCAGTACTTC.

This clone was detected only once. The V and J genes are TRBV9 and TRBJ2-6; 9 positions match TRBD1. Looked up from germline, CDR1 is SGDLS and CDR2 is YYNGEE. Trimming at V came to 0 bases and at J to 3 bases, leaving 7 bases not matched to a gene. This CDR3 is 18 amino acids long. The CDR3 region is CASSVGRDRDFGANVLTF. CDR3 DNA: TGTGCCAGCAGCGTAGGACGGGACAGGGATTTTGGGGCCAACGTCCTGACTTTC.